These T cell receptor beta chains were read from a single sample in a study of CD8+CD57+ T cells in acquired aplastic anemia. TCRdb processed the reads anew with MiXCR; each CDR3 protein has one entry. The sample lists about 220,000 distinct CDR3 sequences, around 32% occurring once. Sequencing used sorted CD4+, CD8+, or CD8+CD57+ T cells (not recorded which) from PBMCs. These receptors originate from a human donor in good health, serving as a control. CDR3s include the opening cysteine and the closing phenylalanine or tryptophan. Fields, in order: clone size, D gene, J gene, V gene, CDR3 protein, CDR3 DNA. D genes are given only for firm matches. Clone size is given for some rows only: seen once, a few or many times, or a class if the clone is expanded.

abundance: few
d_gene: TRBD2
j_gene: TRBJ2-1
v_gene: TRBV24-1
CDR3aa: CASSFGTSGRQVF
CDR3nt: TGTGCCAGCAGTTTCGGGACTAGCGGGAGACAAGTCTTC

abundance: many
d_gene: -
j_gene: TRBJ2-1
v_gene: TRBV2
CDR3aa: CASRGGGGEQFF
CDR3nt: TGTGCCAGCAGGGGGGGGGGCGGGGAGCAGTTCTTC

abundance: many
d_gene: -
j_gene: TRBJ1-1
v_gene: TRBV7-8
CDR3aa: CASSLGVGGASTEAFF
CDR3nt: TGTGCCAGCAGCTTAGGGGTCGGGGGCGCATCCACTGAAGCTTTCTTT

abundance: -
d_gene: TRBD1
j_gene: TRBJ1-2
v_gene: TRBV5-1
CDR3aa: CASSLAPRGRWGYGYTF
CDR3nt: TGCGCCAGCAGCTTGGCCCCCAGGGGGCGATGGGGCTATGGCTACACCTTC

abundance: -
d_gene: -
j_gene: TRBJ1-5
v_gene: TRBV28
CDR3aa: CASSFPLTRLLSQPQHF
CDR3nt: TGTGCCAGCAGTTTCCCGCTGACTCGTTTGTTAAGTCAGCCCCAGCATTTT

abundance: many
d_gene: TRBD2
j_gene: TRBJ2-3
v_gene: TRBV2
CDR3aa: CASSNNSGRDTQYF
CDR3nt: TGTGCCAGCAGCAATAATAGCGGGAGAGATACGCAGTATTTT

abundance: many
d_gene: -
j_gene: TRBJ2-5
v_gene: TRBV5-1
CDR3aa: CASSLKGVEETQYF
CDR3nt: TGCGCCAGCAGCTTGAAAGGGGTTGAAGAGACCCAGTACTTC

abundance: -
d_gene: TRBD1
j_gene: TRBJ1-4
v_gene: TRBV7-8
CDR3aa: CASSSQGTNEKLFF
CDR3nt: TGTGCCAGCAGCTCACAGGGGACTAATGAAAAACTGTTTTTT

abundance: -
d_gene: -
j_gene: TRBJ1-1
v_gene: TRBV6-2/TRBV6-3
CDR3aa: CASTTVNTEAFF
CDR3nt: TGTGCCAGCACGACGGTGAACACTGAAGCTTTCTTT

abundance: few
d_gene: -
j_gene: TRBJ1-1
v_gene: TRBV6-1
CDR3aa: CASRRKTGGTNTEAFF
CDR3nt: TGTGCCAGCAGAAGAAAAACCGGGGGGACGAACACTGAAGCTTTCTTT

abundance: many
d_gene: TRBD2
j_gene: TRBJ2-3
v_gene: TRBV24-1
CDR3aa: CATSDSAGAADTQYF
CDR3nt: TGTGCCACCAGTGATTCAGCGGGAGCGGCAGATACGCAGTATTTT

abundance: -
d_gene: -
j_gene: TRBJ1-3
v_gene: TRBV3-1
CDR3aa: CASSQERFGLSGNTIYF
CDR3nt: TGTGCCAGCAGCCAAGAGAGATTCGGACTCTCTGGAAACACCATATATTTT

abundance: -
d_gene: TRBD1
j_gene: TRBJ2-7
v_gene: TRBV7-8
CDR3aa: CASSSGTGVSYEQYF
CDR3nt: TGTGCCAGCAGCTCCGGGACAGGGGTCTCCTACGAGCAGTACTTC

abundance: -
d_gene: -
j_gene: TRBJ1-1
v_gene: TRBV4-1
CDR3aa: CASSQPSLSMNTEAFF
CDR3nt: TGCGCCAGCAGCCAGCCGAGTCTCTCAATGAACACTGAAGCTTTCTTT

abundance: -
d_gene: TRBD1
j_gene: TRBJ2-3
v_gene: TRBV7-3
CDR3aa: CASSLSRDRGTDTQYF
CDR3nt: TGTGCCAGCAGCTTAAGCCGGGACAGGGGAACAGATACGCAGTATTTT

abundance: many
d_gene: -
j_gene: TRBJ1-5
v_gene: TRBV21-1
CDR3aa: CASSKAPPAHRGVGNQPQHF
CDR3nt: TGTGCCAGCAGTAAAGCCCCCCCCGCGCACAGGGGAGTCGGCAATCAGCCCCAGCATTTT

abundance: -
d_gene: -
j_gene: TRBJ2-6
v_gene: TRBV6-1
CDR3aa: CASSEIPPSGANVLTF
CDR3nt: TGTGCCAGCAGTGAGATTCCCCCCTCTGGGGCCAACGTCCTGACTTTC

abundance: few
d_gene: -
j_gene: TRBJ1-5
v_gene: TRBV12-3/TRBV12-4
CDR3aa: CASSFSVGGGPQHF
CDR3nt: TGTGCCAGCAGTTTTTCAGTGGGGGGGGGGCCCCAGCATTTT

abundance: once
d_gene: -
j_gene: TRBJ1-2
v_gene: TRBV7-8
CDR3aa: CATPPTGQTAYGYTF
CDR3nt: TGTGCCACACCCCCAACGGGGCAGACTGCCTATGGCTACACCTTC

abundance: -
d_gene: -
j_gene: TRBJ1-6
v_gene: TRBV2
CDR3aa: CASRVGGGPSPLHF
CDR3nt: TGTGCCAGCAGAGTAGGGGGGGGGCCTTCACCCCTCCACTTT

abundance: many
d_gene: -
j_gene: TRBJ1-2
v_gene: TRBV11-2
CDR3aa: CASSQGDYGYTF
CDR3nt: TGTGCCAGCAGTCAAGGGGACTATGGCTACACCTTC

abundance: -
d_gene: -
j_gene: TRBJ1-3
v_gene: TRBV12-3/TRBV12-4
CDR3aa: CASSLDGWSSGNTIYF
CDR3nt: TGTGCCAGCAGTTTGGACGGATGGAGCTCTGGAAACACCATATATTTT

abundance: -
d_gene: TRBD1
j_gene: TRBJ2-7
v_gene: TRBV20-1
CDR3aa: CSARLGDRGNEQYF
CDR3nt: TGCAGTGCTAGATTGGGAGACAGGGGCAACGAGCAGTACTTC

abundance: -
d_gene: TRBD2
j_gene: TRBJ2-1
v_gene: TRBV10-3
CDR3aa: CAISETSGGADSYNEQFF
CDR3nt: TGTGCCATCAGCGAAACTAGCGGGGGGGCCGACTCCTACAATGAGCAGTTCTTC

abundance: many
d_gene: -
j_gene: TRBJ1-2
v_gene: TRBV7-2
CDR3aa: CASSLALGQTSYGYTF
CDR3nt: TGTGCCAGCAGCTTAGCGCTCGGGCAGACGTCCTATGGCTACACCTTC

abundance: once
d_gene: TRBD1
j_gene: TRBJ1-6
v_gene: TRBV7-2
CDR3aa: CASSPTGVGSPLHF
CDR3nt: TGTGCCAGCAGCCCGACAGGGGTCGGTTCACCCCTCCACTTT

abundance: many
d_gene: -
j_gene: TRBJ1-1
v_gene: TRBV20-1
CDR3aa: CSASGGASNTEAFF
CDR3nt: TGCAGTGCTAGTGGTGGGGCCTCGAACACTGAAGCTTTCTTT

abundance: -
d_gene: TRBD2
j_gene: TRBJ2-7
v_gene: TRBV24-1
CDR3aa: CTPGLAGRYEQYF
CDR3nt: TGTACACCGGGACTAGCGGGCAGATACGAGCAGTACTTC

abundance: many
d_gene: TRBD1
j_gene: TRBJ2-7
v_gene: TRBV7-8
CDR3aa: CASSSTGQFYEQYF
CDR3nt: TGTGCCAGCAGCTCCACGGGACAGTTTTACGAGCAGTACTTC

abundance: -
d_gene: -
j_gene: TRBJ1-3
v_gene: TRBV11-2
CDR3aa: CASSSTGPGNTIYF
CDR3nt: TGTGCCAGCAGCTCGACAGGCCCTGGAAACACCATATATTTT

abundance: -
d_gene: -
j_gene: TRBJ2-7
v_gene: TRBV10-2
CDR3aa: CASSGRTSYEQYF
CDR3nt: TGCGCCAGCAGTGGCCGAACATCCTACGAGCAGTACTTC

abundance: few
d_gene: TRBD1
j_gene: TRBJ1-2
v_gene: TRBV6-5
CDR3aa: CASSYRTGGNYGYTF
CDR3nt: TGTGCCAGCAGTTATCGGACAGGGGGGAACTATGGCTACACCTTC

abundance: -
d_gene: -
j_gene: TRBJ1-1
v_gene: TRBV15
CDR3aa: CATSVRQVNTEAFF
CDR3nt: TGTGCCACCAGCGTACGACAGGTGAACACTGAAGCTTTCTTT

abundance: few
d_gene: TRBD1
j_gene: TRBJ1-5
v_gene: TRBV5-4
CDR3aa: CASSFQGARGSNQPQHF
CDR3nt: TGTGCCAGCAGCTTCCAGGGGGCGAGGGGTAGCAATCAGCCCCAGCATTTT

abundance: few
d_gene: TRBD1
j_gene: TRBJ1-5
v_gene: TRBV12-3/TRBV12-4
CDR3aa: CASSSGTGGPGQPQHF
CDR3nt: TGTGCCAGCAGTTCCGGGACAGGGGGACCAGGTCAGCCCCAGCATTTT

abundance: few
d_gene: -
j_gene: TRBJ1-3
v_gene: TRBV20-1
CDR3aa: CSARKPGSGNTIYF
CDR3nt: TGCAGTGCTAGGAAACCTGGCTCTGGAAACACCATATATTTT

abundance: -
d_gene: TRBD1
j_gene: TRBJ2-1
v_gene: TRBV10-1
CDR3aa: CASSKQGGYNEQFF
CDR3nt: TGTGCCAGCAGCAAACAGGGGGGTTACAATGAGCAGTTCTTC

abundance: many
d_gene: -
j_gene: TRBJ1-1
v_gene: TRBV12-3/TRBV12-4
CDR3aa: CASSFRLNTEAFF
CDR3nt: TGTGCCAGCAGTTTTCGGCTGAACACTGAAGCTTTCTTT

abundance: -
d_gene: -
j_gene: TRBJ1-2
v_gene: TRBV6-1
CDR3aa: CASRTSGLAGGNYNERFF
CDR3nt: TGTGCCAGCAGGACGAGCGGACTAGCGGGAGGAAACTACAATGAGCGGTTCTTC

abundance: -
d_gene: TRBD1
j_gene: TRBJ1-2
v_gene: TRBV10-3
CDR3aa: CAISDLRDRNYGYTF
CDR3nt: TGTGCCATCAGTGACCTCCGGGACAGGAACTATGGCTACACCTTC

abundance: many
d_gene: TRBD2
j_gene: TRBJ2-7
v_gene: TRBV5-6
CDR3aa: CASSPGLAGVSYEQYF
CDR3nt: TGTGCCAGCAGCCCCGGGCTAGCGGGGGTCTCCTACGAGCAGTACTTC

abundance: many
d_gene: -
j_gene: TRBJ2-7
v_gene: TRBV4-2
CDR3aa: CASSQDPSRYEQYF
CDR3nt: TGTGCCAGCAGCCAAGATCCTAGCCGGTACGAGCAGTACTTC

abundance: -
d_gene: TRBD1
j_gene: TRBJ1-2
v_gene: TRBV15
CDR3aa: CATSKGQGDYGYTF
CDR3nt: TGTGCCACCAGCAAAGGACAGGGTGACTATGGCTACACCTTC

abundance: few
d_gene: TRBD1
j_gene: TRBJ1-1
v_gene: TRBV5-1
CDR3aa: CASSSLRGLDTEAFF
CDR3nt: TGCGCCAGCAGCTCCCTCAGGGGGTTGGACACTGAAGCTTTCTTT

abundance: many
d_gene: TRBD1
j_gene: TRBJ2-7
v_gene: TRBV10-1
CDR3aa: CASSGPGQGAGEQYF
CDR3nt: TGCGCCAGCAGTGGTCCGGGACAGGGGGCCGGCGAGCAGTACTTC

abundance: -
d_gene: TRBD2
j_gene: TRBJ2-1
v_gene: TRBV11-2
CDR3aa: CASSLGVSGSKALGQFF
CDR3nt: TGTGCCAGCAGCTTAGGGGTTAGCGGGAGTAAGGCTCTTGGGCAGTTCTTC

abundance: -
d_gene: -
j_gene: TRBJ1-2
v_gene: TRBV6-4
CDR3aa: CASSDPPAAKHGYTF
CDR3nt: TGTGCCAGCAGTGACCCTCCCGCGGCCAAGCATGGCTACACCTTC

abundance: few
d_gene: -
j_gene: TRBJ1-6
v_gene: TRBV25-1
CDR3aa: CASSQIAGLNSPLHF
CDR3nt: TGTGCCAGCTCTCAAATAGCAGGGCTTAATTCACCCCTCCACTTT

abundance: few
d_gene: TRBD2
j_gene: TRBJ2-1
v_gene: TRBV11-2
CDR3aa: CASSLILSGTSGQFF
CDR3nt: TGTGCCAGCAGCTTAATTCTGTCTGGGACTAGCGGACAGTTCTTC

abundance: few
d_gene: -
j_gene: TRBJ2-2
v_gene: TRBV5-1
CDR3aa: CASSLGLRTGELFF
CDR3nt: TGCGCCAGCAGCTTGGGACTGCGAACCGGGGAGCTGTTTTTT

abundance: -
d_gene: -
j_gene: TRBJ1-5
v_gene: TRBV18
CDR3aa: CASSPPTGLGQPQHF
CDR3nt: TGTGCCAGCTCACCACCCACAGGTTTGGGTCAGCCCCAGCATTTT

abundance: few
d_gene: TRBD1
j_gene: TRBJ1-6
v_gene: TRBV2
CDR3aa: CASSNGGQGGSPLHF
CDR3nt: TGTGCCAGCAGCAACGGGGGACAGGGTGGTTCACCCCTCCACTTT